There are many counts of the clone carrying this T cell receptor beta chain. TCRbeta library preparation incorporated unique molecular identifiers. TCRdb analysed the PCR reads with MiXCR anew, one entry per CDR3 protein. Among 100,000 to 120,000 distinct CDR3 sequences, 9% to 12% were seen once, and the ten largest hold over 8%. The data are from a study of T-cell reconstitution after alpha-beta-depleted transplantation in children. Germline loops: CDR1 DFQATT, CDR2 SNEGSKA (reference sequence). Unmatched junction bases numbered 5, after V lost 5 bases and J lost 6 bases. The CDR3 has 13 amino acids.

The sample here was PBMCs from the stem cell graft donor, taken from the stem cell graft. The V and J genes are TRBV20-1 and TRBJ2-1, with TRBD2 identical over 9 bases. This clonotype was obtained from a human donor who donated a stem cell graft to a child with acute lymphoblastic leukemia. The CDR3 coding sequence is TGCAGTGCTCGTAGCGGGAGCACCAATGAGCAGTTCTTC. Protein sequence: CSARSGSTNEQFF.